Each of the 27 T cell receptor beta chains below was sequenced from the same sample in a study of cytomegalovirus exposure and HLA in healthy donors. A multiplex PCR was run with 60 Vbeta primers and 13 Jbeta primers. The repertoire was sequenced with immunoSEQ multiplex PCR; TCRdb's copy has only in-frame clones and lacks some. The sample totals around 120,000 clones. Specimen: PBMCs. The receptor source for this set is a young man in good health and CMV-seronegative.

The rearrangement uses TRBV28 and TRBJ2-1; 9 bases agree with TRBD2. The ends lost 5 bases at V and 4 bases at J; junction bases unmatched: 9. Germline CDR1 is MDHEN and CDR2 is SYDVKM. The CDR3 covers 16 residues. CDR3 in amino acids: CASSPIAGATYNEQFF. The CDR3 nucleotides read TGTGCCAGCAGTCCGATAGCGGGAGCGACGTACAATGAGCAGTTCTTC.

The chain is built from TRBV20-1 and TRBJ1-1; D gene uncertain. This CDR3 region has 11 residues. Germline-derived CDR1 and CDR2 are DFQATT and SNEGSKA (reference sequence). The DNA of the CDR3 is TGCAGGAGTGTCCTGAACACTGAAGCTTTCTTT. Its protein product is CRSVLNTEAFF.

The chain couples TRBV6-5 to TRBJ1-2, with 11 bases that match TRBD1. The CDR3 runs 16 residues. Germline-derived CDR1 and CDR2 are MNHEY and SVGAGI. V shed 2 bases and J 5 bases; nucleotides not matched to a gene: 7. The CDR3 nucleotides are TGTGCCAGCAGTTACATCAGGACAGGGGGCGGATATGGCTACACCTTC. This encodes CASSYIRTGGGYGYTF.

The genes are TRBV6-5 and TRBJ1-5; D perhaps matches TRBD1 (5 bases). V was pared by 8 bases and J by 6 bases, with 17 bases between. The CDR3 length is 14 residues. Per germline, CDR1 MNHEY and CDR2 SVGAGI. The CDR3 protein is CASAGDAWGQPQHF. The CDR3 DNA reads as TGTGCCAGCGCGGGGGACGCGTGGGGTCAGCCCCAGCATTTT.

The chain uses TRBV6-1 and TRBJ2-7, with TRBD1 matching 9 bases. Germline assignment: CDR1 MNHNS and CDR2 SASEGT. The CDR3 loop spans 18 amino acids. V shed 6 bases and J 3 bases; nucleotides not matched to a gene: 18. The CDR3: CASREPGQGYFLSYEQYF. Written as DNA, the CDR3 is TGTGCCAGCAGGGAACCGGGACAGGGATATTTTTTGAGCTACGAGCAGTACTTC.

The chain joins TRBV4-1 to TRBJ1-1; the D is unclear. The CDR3 runs to 15 residues. V shed 1 base and J shed 6 bases, with 15 bases lying between them. CDR1 is MGHRA, CDR2 YSYEKL, per germline. In DNA form, the CDR3 reads TGCGCCAGCAGCCAAGTCTCGGGGAACGTTGCTGAAGCTTTCTTT. It yields the protein CASSQVSGNVAEAFF.

The CDR3 protein is CASSYSRRTHEQYF. CDR3 DNA: TGTGCCAGCAGTTACTCGAGGAGGACCCACGAGCAGTACTTC. The J gene is TRBJ2-7, the V gene TRBV6-6, with D perhaps matching TRBD2 (5 bases). Germline V gene lookup returns CDR1 MNHNY and CDR2 SVGAGI (reference sequence). This CDR3 region has 14 residues. V lost 0 bases and J 5 bases, leaving 11 bases between the germline ends.

The chain couples TRBV2 to TRBJ2-7; TRBD2 matches 7 bases. V shed 4 bases and J 1 base; nucleotides not matched to a gene: 1. CDR1 is SNHLY, CDR2 FYNNEI, per germline. The CDR3 contains 13 residues. This chain's CDR3 is CASSGGGSYEQYF. In DNA, the CDR3 is TGTGCCAGCAGTGGCGGGGGATCCTACGAGCAGTACTTC.

The chain is built from TRBV28 and TRBJ1-5; no firm D call. The CDR3 runs to 13 residues. Trimming took 7 bases from V and 7 from J, leaving 14 bases between them. Germline assignment: CDR1 MDHEN and CDR2 SYDVKM. CDR3 region: CASKRPFRQPQHF. The CDR3 DNA reads TGTGCCAGCAAGCGGCCTTTCAGGCAGCCCCAGCATTTT.

CDR3 protein: CASSYREGRDTQYF. The CDR3 nucleotides are TGTGCCAGCAGTTACCGGGAGGGCCGGGATACGCAGTATTTT. V is TRBV6-5 and J is TRBJ2-3; 8 bases are a match to TRBD2. Trimming took 2 bases from V and 6 from J; bases not matched to a gene: 4. CDR1 is MNHEY, CDR2 SVGAGI, per germline. The CDR3 runs to 14 residues.

The chain is built from TRBV27 and TRBJ2-1; the match to TRBD2 covers 11 bases. Trimming removed 2 bases from V and 2 bases from J; junction bases left unmatched: 5. The CDR3 has 17 residues. In germline, CDR1 is MNHEY, CDR2 SMNVEV (reference sequence). The CDR3 DNA follows: TGTGCCAGCAGTTTAACTAGCGGGAGCTTACCCTACAATGAGCAGTTCTTC. It codes for CASSLTSGSLPYNEQFF.

J is TRBJ2-1 and V is TRBV25-1; D perhaps matches TRBD1 (5 bases). Trimming left V 1 base short and J 2 bases short, with 15 bases between. This CDR3 comprises 17 residues. The germline CDR1 and CDR2 sequences are MGHDK and SYGVNS. The CDR3 region has the DNA TGTGCCAGCAGTGAATCAAGGGCAGGGATCACCTACAATGAGCAGTTCTTC. This encodes CASSESRAGITYNEQFF.

The chain has TRBV6-1 and TRBJ1-4; D not resolved. Trimming shortened V by 4 bases and J by 5 bases, and 5 bases separated the two germline ends. In germline, CDR1 is MNHNS, CDR2 SASEGT. The CDR3 is 12 residues long. CDR3: CASSALNEKLFF. CDR3 coding DNA: TGTGCCAGCAGTGCCCTCAATGAAAAACTGTTTTTT.

This chain connects TRBV19 to TRBJ2-7; the D gene is possibly TRBD2 (6 bases). This CDR3 is 15 amino acids long. The germline V gene has CDR1 LNHDA and CDR2 SQIVND (reference sequence). The V end was cut by 4 bases, the J end by 5 bases, with 18 bases between. This CDR3 is CASSKPAATRHEQYF. CDR3 bases: TGTGCCAGTAGTAAGCCAGCAGCGACTAGACACGAGCAGTACTTC.

This sequence joins TRBV9 and TRBJ1-6; tentatively, D is TRBD1 (5 bases). V shed 2 bases and J shed 9 bases, with 15 bases lying between them. Looked up from germline, CDR1 is SGDLS and CDR2 is YYNGEE. The CDR3 length is 15 residues. The CDR3 is CASSVLTEPSSPLHF. CDR3 in DNA: TGTGCCAGCAGCGTCCTGACAGAGCCGAGTTCACCCCTCCACTTT.

This sequence joins TRBV7-2 and TRBJ2-3; D gene uncertain. The germline V and J ends were trimmed by 1 base and 1 base, with 3 bases remaining between them. The V gene's germline CDR1 is SGHTA and CDR2 FQGNSA. This CDR3 is 13 amino acids long. The CDR3 loop reads CASSLERTDTQYF. The CDR3 DNA is TGTGCCAGCAGCTTAGAGCGCACAGATACGCAGTATTTT.

This sequence joins TRBV6-6 and TRBJ2-7; possible D gene TRBD2, 5 bases. V lost 0 bases and J 6 bases, leaving 9 bases between the germline ends. There are 13 residues in the CDR3. Germline V gene sequence: CDR1 MNHNY, CDR2 SVGAGI (reference sequence). The CDR3 bases are TGTGCCAGCAGTTACTCTTACGGGGTCGAGCAGTACTTC. Translating gives CASSYSYGVEQYF.

This sequence joins TRBV6-6 and TRBJ2-7; 7 nucleotides align to TRBD1. The CDR3 has 14 residues. Germline assignment: CDR1 MNHNY and CDR2 SVGAGI (reference sequence). V lost 5 bases, J lost 3 bases, and 7 bases stayed unmatched. This chain's CDR3 is CASSAIGGSYEQYF. CDR3 nucleotides: TGTGCCAGCAGTGCAATAGGGGGCAGCTACGAGCAGTACTTC.

The V and J genes are TRBV11-2 and TRBJ2-1; 9 bases are shared with TRBD2. Trimming took 3 bases from V and 2 from J; bases not matched to a gene: 2. This CDR3 comprises 15 residues. Per germline, CDR1 SGHAT and CDR2 FQNNGV. The DNA for the CDR3 is TGTGCCAGCAGCTTTGCTAGCGGGACCTACAATGAGCAGTTCTTC. It specifies CASSFASGTYNEQFF.

The CDR3 coding sequence is TGTGCCAGTAGGGAGCACTCTGAAGCTTTCTTT. Protein sequence: CASREHSEAFF. The V and J genes are TRBV25-1 and TRBJ1-1; D is unresolved. Germline V gives CDR1 MGHDK, CDR2 SYGVNS. The CDR3 has 11 amino acids. The germline V and J ends were trimmed by 9 bases and 6 bases, with 11 bases remaining between them.

The gene calls are TRBV9 and TRBJ1-5; TRBD1 might be the D (6 bases). With 3 bases removed from V and 5 bases from J, the gap between germline ends came to 12 bases. CDR3 size: 14 residues. Germline CDR1 and CDR2: SGDLS and YYNGEE. The chain's CDR3 is CASSAGQSYQPQHF. In DNA form, the CDR3 reads TGTGCCAGCAGCGCCGGACAGTCCTATCAGCCCCAGCATTTT.

The chain carries TRBV15 and TRBJ2-5; 7 nucleotides agree with TRBD2. The last part of the DNA fits TRBJ2-7 better; the J call may be wrong. Germline lookup yields CDR1 LNHNV and CDR2 YYDKDF (reference sequence). The CDR3 loop spans 14 amino acids. CDR3 protein: CATSRGGSSYEQYF. In DNA, the CDR3 is TGTGCCACCAGCAGGGGGGGGAGCTCCTACGAGCAGTACTTC.

The chain employs TRBV19 and TRBJ2-7, with D hard to call. Germline CDR1 reads LNHDA; CDR2 reads SQIVND (reference sequence). This CDR3 has 13 amino acids. Trimming took off 8 bases at V and 5 bases at J, with 16 bases between the two ends. CDR3 DNA sequence: TGTGCCAGTGGGCACTCAGGCATCGACGAGCAGTACTTC. This gives the protein CASGHSGIDEQYF.

The genes are TRBV11-2 and TRBJ1-2; the D is unclear. V dropped 1 base and J dropped 1 base, with 10 bases sitting between them. From germline, CDR1 is SGHAT and CDR2 FQNNGV. This CDR3 is 15 amino acids long. CDR3 amino acids: CASSLGAAGNYGYTF. CDR3 in DNA: TGTGCCAGCAGCTTAGGGGCAGCGGGTAACTATGGCTACACCTTC.

The CDR3 nucleotides read TGTGCCAGCAGCCTGGACAGGGGGGCTAATGAAAAACTGTTTTTT. Translated, it gives CASSLDRGANEKLFF. J is TRBJ1-4 and V is TRBV5-4; 10 positions agree with TRBD1. The V and J ends lost 4 bases and 3 bases, in that order; junction bases with no gene match: 3. This CDR3 contains 15 residues. Germline CDR1 SGHNT, CDR2 YYREEE (reference sequence).

The gene calls are TRBV9 and TRBJ2-1; 9 positions agree with TRBD2. The germline V gene encodes CDR1 SGDLS and CDR2 YYNGEE. The V segment lost 3 bases and the J segment 4 bases; nucleotides outside the gene matches: 17. This CDR3 contains 19 residues. CDR3 sequence reads: CASSEFIPPRLADYNEQFF. In DNA form, the CDR3 reads TGTGCCAGCAGCGAATTTATTCCCCCGAGACTAGCGGATTACAATGAGCAGTTCTTC.

The V call is TRBV9, the J call TRBJ2-7; 14 nucleotides agree with TRBD2. CDR3 length: 16 amino acids. Germline V gene lookup returns CDR1 SGDLS and CDR2 YYNGEE. The V and J ends lost 4 bases and 6 bases, in that order; junction bases with no gene match: 9. CDR3 amino acids: CASSPQTSGRALEQYF. The CDR3 nucleotides are TGTGCCAGCAGCCCACAGACTAGCGGGAGGGCCCTCGAGCAGTACTTC.